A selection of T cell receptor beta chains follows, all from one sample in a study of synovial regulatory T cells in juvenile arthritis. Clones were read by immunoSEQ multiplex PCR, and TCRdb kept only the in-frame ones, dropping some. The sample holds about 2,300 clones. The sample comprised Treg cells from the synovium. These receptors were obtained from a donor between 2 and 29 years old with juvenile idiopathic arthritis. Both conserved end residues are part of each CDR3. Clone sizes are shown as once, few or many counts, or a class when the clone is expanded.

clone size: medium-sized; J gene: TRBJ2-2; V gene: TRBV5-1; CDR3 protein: CASSLGLANTGELFF
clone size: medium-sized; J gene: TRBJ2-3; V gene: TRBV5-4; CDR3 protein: CASRFSSGSATDTQYF
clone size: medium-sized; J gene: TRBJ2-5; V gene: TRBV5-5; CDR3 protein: CASSLRDRGQQETQYF
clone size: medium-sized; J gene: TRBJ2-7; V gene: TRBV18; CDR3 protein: CASSPNPGTRGAEQYF
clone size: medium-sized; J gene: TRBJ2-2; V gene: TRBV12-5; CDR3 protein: CASGLSSPNTGELFF
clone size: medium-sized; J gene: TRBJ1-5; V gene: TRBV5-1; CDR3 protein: CASSPPGQGLSNQPQHF
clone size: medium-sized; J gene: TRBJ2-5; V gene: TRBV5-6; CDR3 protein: CASSPRAGGKTQYF
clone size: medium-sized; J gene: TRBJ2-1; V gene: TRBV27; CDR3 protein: CASSREGYSYNEQFF
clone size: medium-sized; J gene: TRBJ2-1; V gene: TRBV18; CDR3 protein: CASSETALAGVNEQFF
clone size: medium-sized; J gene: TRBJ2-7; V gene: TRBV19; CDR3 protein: CASSLDPAGSYEQYF
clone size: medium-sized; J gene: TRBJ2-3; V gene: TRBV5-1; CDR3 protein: CASSLYSVDGTDTQYF
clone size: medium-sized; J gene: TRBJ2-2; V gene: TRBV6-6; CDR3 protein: CASSSPRTSGSGELFF
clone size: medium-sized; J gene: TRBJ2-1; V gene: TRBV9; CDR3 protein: CASSVSASGYNEQFF
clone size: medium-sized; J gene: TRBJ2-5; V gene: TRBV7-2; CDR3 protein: CASSLVTSASQETQYF
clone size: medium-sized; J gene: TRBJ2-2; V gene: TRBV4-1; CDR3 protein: CASSPPRSTNTGELFF
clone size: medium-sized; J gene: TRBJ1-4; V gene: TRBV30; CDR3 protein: CAWSVLRRGTNEKLFF
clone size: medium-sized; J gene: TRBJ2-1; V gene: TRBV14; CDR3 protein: CASSPRDGSSYNEQFF
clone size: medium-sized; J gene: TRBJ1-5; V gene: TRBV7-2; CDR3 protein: CASSLETGDNQPQHF
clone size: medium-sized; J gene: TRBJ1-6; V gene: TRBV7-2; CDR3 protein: CASSLNSPLHF
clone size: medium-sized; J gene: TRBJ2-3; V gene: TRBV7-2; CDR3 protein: CASSFPGTDTQYF
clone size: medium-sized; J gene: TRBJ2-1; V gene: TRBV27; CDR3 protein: CASSLSLSPSEQFF
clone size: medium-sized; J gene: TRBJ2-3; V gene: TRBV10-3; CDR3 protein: CAMRGIGDTQYF
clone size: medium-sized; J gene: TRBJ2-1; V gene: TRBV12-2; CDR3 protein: CASREFRGVWNEQFF
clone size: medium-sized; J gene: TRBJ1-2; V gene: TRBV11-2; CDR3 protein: CASSQRQLYGYTF
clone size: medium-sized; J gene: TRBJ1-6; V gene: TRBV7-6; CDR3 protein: CASSLRDDNSPLHF
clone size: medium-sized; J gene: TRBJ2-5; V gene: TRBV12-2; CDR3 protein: CASRLAGGTGRETQYF
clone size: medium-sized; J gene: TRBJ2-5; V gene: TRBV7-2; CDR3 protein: CASSLASGRAAETQYF
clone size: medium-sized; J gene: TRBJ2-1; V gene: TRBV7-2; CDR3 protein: CASSLFAGTSGSGANEQFF
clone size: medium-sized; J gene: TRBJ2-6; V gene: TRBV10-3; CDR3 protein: CAISRRTSSGANVLTF
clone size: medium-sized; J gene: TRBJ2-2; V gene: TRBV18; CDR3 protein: CASSQGGGTGELFF
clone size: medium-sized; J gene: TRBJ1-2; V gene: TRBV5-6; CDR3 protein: CASSFSGTNYGYTF
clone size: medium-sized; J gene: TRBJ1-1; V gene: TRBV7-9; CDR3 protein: CASSPRNGLTAFF
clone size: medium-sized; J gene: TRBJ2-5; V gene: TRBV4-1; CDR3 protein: CASSPMAGQRRETQYF
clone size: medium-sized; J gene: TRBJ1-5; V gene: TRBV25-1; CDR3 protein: CASSPRGLGNQPQHF
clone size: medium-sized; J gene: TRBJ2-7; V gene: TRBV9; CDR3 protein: CASSVERGPYEQYF
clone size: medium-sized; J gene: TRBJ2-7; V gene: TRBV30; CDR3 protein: CAWNRQGGTYEQYF
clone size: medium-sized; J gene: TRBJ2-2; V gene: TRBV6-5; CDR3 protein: CARLKKKWTGELFF
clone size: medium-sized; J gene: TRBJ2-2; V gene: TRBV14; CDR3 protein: CASRGFTGELFF
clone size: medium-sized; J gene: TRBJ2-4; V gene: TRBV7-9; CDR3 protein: CASSLGGTQKNIQYF
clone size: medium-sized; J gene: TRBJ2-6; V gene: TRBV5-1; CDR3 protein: CASLETGANVLTF